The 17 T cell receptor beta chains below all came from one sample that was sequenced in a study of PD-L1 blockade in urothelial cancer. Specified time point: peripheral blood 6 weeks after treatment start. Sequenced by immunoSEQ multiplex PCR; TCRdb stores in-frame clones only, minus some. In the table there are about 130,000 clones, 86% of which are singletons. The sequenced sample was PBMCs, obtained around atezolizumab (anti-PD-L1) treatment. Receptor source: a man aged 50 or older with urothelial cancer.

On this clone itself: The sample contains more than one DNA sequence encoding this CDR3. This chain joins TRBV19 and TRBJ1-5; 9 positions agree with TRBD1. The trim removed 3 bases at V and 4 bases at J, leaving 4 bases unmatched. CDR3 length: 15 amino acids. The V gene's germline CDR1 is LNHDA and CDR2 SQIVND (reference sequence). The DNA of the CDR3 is TGTGCCAGTAGTATTTGGGGACAGGGAAATCAGCCCCAGCATTTT. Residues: CASSIWGQGNQPQHF.

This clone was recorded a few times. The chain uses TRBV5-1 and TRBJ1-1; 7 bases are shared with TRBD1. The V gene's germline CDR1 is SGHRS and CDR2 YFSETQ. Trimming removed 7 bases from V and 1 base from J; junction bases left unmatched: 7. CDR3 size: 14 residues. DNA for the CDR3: TGCGCCAGCGCTTCGGGACAGACGAACACTGAAGCTTTCTTT. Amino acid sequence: CASASGQTNTEAFF.

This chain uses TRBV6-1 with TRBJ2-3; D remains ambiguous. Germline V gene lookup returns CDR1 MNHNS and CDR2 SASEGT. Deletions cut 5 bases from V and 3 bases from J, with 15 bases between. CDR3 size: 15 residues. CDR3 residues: CASSPRGVYTDTQYF. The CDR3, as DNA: TGTGCCAGCAGTCCCAGAGGCGTTTATACAGATACGCAGTATTTT.

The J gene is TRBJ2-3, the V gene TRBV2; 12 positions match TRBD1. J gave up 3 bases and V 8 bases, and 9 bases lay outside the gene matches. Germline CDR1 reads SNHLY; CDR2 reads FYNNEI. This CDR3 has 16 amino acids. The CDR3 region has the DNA TGTGCCAGCCCACGAGGGACAGGGGGCTTTACAGATACGCAGTATTTT. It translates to CASPRGTGGFTDTQYF.

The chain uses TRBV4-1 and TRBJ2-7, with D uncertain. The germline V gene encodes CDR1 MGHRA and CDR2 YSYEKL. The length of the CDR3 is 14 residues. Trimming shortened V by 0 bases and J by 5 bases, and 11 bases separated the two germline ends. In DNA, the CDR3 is TGCGCCAGCAGCCAAGATAGACAACTCGACGAGCAGTACTTC. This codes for CASSQDRQLDEQYF.

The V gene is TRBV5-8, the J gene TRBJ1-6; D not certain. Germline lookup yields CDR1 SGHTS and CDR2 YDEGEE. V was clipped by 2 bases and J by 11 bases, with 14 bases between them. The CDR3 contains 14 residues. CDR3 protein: CASSFDSGLTPLHF. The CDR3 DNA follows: TGTGCCAGCAGCTTTGACTCTGGACTAACACCCCTCCACTTT. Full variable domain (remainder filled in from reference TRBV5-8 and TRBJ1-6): EAGVTQSPTHLIKTRGQQATLRCSPISGHTSVYWYQQALGLGLQFLLWYDEGEERNRGNFPPRFSGRQFPNYSSELNVNALELEDSALYLCASSFDSGLTPLHFGNGTRLTVT.

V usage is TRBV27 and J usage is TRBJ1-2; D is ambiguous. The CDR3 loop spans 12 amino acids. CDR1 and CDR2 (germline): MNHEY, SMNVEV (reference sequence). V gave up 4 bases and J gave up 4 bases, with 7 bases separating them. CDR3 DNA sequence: TGTGCCAGCAGTTCGGCGGGCTATGGCTACACCTTC. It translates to CASSSAGYGYTF.

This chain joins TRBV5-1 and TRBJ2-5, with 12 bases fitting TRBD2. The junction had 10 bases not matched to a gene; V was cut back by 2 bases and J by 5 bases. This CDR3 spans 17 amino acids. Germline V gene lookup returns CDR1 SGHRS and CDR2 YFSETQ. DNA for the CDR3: TGCGCCAGCAGCTTAACTGGACTAGCGGGAATGGGGGAGACCCAGTACTTC. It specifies CASSLTGLAGMGETQYF.

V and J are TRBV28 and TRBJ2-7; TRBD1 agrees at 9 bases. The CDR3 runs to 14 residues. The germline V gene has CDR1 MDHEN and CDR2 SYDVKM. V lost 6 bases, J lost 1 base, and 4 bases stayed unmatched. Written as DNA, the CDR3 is TGTGCCAGCAGGGGGACAGGGAGGTCCTACGAGCAGTACTTC. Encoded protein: CASRGTGRSYEQYF.

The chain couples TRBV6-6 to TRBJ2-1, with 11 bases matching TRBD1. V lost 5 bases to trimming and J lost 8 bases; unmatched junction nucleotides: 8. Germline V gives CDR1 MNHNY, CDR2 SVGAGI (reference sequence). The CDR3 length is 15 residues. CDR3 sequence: CASSHPGQGVDEQFF. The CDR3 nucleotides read TGTGCCAGCAGTCACCCGGGACAGGGGGTTGATGAGCAGTTCTTC.

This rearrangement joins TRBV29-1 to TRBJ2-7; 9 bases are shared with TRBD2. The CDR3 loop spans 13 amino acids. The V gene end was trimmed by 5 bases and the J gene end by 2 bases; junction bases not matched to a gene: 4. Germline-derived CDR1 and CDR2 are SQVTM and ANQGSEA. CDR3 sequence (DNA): TGCAGCGTTCGCAGCGGGAGGACCTACGAGCAGTACTTC. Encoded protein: CSVRSGRTYEQYF.

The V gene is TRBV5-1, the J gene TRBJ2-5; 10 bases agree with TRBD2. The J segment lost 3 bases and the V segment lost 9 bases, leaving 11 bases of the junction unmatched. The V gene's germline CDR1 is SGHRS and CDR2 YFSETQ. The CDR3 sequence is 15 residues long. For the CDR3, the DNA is TGCGCCACTACGGTCAGCGGGAGGGCCGAAGAGACCCAGTACTTC. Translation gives CATTVSGRAEETQYF.

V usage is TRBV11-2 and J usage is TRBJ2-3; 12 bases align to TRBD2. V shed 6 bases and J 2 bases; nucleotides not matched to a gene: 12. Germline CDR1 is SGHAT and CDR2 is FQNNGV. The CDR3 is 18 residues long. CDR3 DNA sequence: TGTGCCAGCAGGTTTGCCCTAGCGGGAGGGCTGATCACAGATACGCAGTATTTT. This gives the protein CASRFALAGGLITDTQYF.

This CDR3 is CASRGGRSETQYF. The CDR3 DNA follows: TGTGCCAGCAGGGGGGGGCGTTCGGAGACCCAGTACTTC. The chain joins TRBV2 to TRBJ2-5, with D perhaps TRBD2 (7 bases). This CDR3 comprises 13 residues. V was pared by 6 bases and J by 5 bases, with 13 bases between. Germline-derived CDR1 and CDR2 are SNHLY and FYNNEI.

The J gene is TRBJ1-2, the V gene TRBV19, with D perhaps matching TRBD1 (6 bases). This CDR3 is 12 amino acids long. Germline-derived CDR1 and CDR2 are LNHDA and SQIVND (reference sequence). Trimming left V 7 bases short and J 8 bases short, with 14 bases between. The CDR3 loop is CASNSGGSGYTF. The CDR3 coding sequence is TGTGCCAGTAATAGTGGGGGCTCGGGCTACACCTTC. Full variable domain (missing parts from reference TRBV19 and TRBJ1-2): DGGITQSPKYLFRKEGQNVTLSCEQNLNHDAMYWYRQDPGQGLRLIYYSQIVNDFQKGDIAEGYSVSREKKESFPLTVTSAQKNPTAFYLCASNSGGSGYTFGSGTRLTVV.

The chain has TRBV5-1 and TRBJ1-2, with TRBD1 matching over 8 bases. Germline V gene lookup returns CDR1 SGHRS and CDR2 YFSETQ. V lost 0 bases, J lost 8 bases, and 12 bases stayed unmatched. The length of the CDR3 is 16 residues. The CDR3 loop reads CASSLAGGQGFGGYTF. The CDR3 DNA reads TGCGCCAGCAGCTTGGCGGGAGGACAGGGTTTTGGAGGCTACACCTTC.

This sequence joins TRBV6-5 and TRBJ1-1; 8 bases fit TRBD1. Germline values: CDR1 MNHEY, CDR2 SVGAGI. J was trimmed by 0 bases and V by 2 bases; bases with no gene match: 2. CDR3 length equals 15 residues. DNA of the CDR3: TGTGCCAGCAGTTACGGGGGACAGGTGAACACTGAAGCTTTCTTT. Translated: CASSYGGQVNTEAFF.